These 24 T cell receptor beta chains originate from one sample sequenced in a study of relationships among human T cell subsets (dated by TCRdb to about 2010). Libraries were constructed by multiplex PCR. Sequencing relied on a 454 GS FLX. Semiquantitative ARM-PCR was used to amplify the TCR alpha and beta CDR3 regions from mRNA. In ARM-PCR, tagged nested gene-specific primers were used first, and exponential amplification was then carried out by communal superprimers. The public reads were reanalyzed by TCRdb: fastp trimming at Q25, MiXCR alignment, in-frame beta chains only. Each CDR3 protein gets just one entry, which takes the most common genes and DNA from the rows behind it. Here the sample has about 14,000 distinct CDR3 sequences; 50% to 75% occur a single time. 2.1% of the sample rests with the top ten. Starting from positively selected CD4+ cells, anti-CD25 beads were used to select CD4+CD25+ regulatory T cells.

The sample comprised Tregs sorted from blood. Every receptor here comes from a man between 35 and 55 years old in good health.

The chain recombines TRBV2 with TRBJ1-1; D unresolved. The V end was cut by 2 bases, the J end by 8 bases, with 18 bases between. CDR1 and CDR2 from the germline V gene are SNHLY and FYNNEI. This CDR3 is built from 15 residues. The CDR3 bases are TGTGCCAGCAGTGAATGGCCCACTGAGGTCGCCGAAGCTTTCTTT. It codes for CASSEWPTEVAEAFF.

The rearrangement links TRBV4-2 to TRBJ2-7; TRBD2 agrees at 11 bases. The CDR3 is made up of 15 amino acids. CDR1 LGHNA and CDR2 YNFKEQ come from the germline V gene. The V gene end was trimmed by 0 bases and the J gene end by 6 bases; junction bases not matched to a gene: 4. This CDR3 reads CASSQEEGLAGEQYF. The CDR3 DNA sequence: TGTGCCAGCAGCCAAGAAGAAGGACTAGCGGGCGAGCAGTACTTC.

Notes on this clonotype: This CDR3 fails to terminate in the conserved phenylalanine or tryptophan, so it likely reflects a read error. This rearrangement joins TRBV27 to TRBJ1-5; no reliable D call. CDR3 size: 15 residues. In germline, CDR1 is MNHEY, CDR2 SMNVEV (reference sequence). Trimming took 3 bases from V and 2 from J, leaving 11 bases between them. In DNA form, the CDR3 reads TGTGCCAGCAGTTTGACGCCTAATGGCAATCAGCCCCAGCATCTT. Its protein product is CASSLTPNGNQPQHL.

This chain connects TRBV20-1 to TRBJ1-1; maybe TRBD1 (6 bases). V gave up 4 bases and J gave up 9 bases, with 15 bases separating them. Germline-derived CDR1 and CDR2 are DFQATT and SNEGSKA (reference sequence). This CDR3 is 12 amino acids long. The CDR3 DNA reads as TGCAGTGCTACCCTACAGGGCCCGAAAGCTTTCTTT. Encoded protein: CSATLQGPKAFF.

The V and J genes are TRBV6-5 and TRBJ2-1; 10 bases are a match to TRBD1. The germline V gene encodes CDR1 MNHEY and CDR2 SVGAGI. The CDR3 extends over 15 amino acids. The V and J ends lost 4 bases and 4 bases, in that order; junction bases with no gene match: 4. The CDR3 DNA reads TGTGCCAGCAGTTGGGGGACAGGGGTTTACAATGAGCAGTTCTTC. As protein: CASSWGTGVYNEQFF.

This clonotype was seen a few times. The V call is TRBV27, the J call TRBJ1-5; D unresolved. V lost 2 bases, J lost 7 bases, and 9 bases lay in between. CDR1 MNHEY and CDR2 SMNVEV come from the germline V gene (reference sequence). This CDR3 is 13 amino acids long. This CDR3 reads CASSLRLGQPQHF. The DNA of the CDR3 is TGTGCCAGCAGTTTACGTCTGGGACAGCCCCAGCATTTT.

In DNA, the CDR3 is TGCGCCAGCAGCTTGGCAGCGGGGGGACCTAGGCAGTACTTC. Its protein is CASSLAAGGPRQYF. J is TRBJ2-7 and V is TRBV5-1, with 9 bases matching TRBD2. The germline V gene encodes CDR1 SGHRS and CDR2 YFSETQ. V was clipped by 0 bases and J by 9 bases; unmatched bases: 7. The CDR3 contains 14 residues.

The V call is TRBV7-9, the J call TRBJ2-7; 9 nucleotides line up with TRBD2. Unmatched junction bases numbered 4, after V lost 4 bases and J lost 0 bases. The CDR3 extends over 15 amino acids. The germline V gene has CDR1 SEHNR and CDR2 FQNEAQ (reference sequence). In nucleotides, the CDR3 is TGTGCCAGCAGCTCCGCTAGCGGGAACTCCTACGAGCAGTACTTC. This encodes CASSSASGNSYEQYF.

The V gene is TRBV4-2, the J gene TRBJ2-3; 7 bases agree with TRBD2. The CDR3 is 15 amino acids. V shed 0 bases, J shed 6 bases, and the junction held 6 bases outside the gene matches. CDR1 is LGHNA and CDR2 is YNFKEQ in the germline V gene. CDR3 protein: CASSQDQRGGDTQYF. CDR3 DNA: TGTGCCAGCAGCCAAGATCAGCGGGGCGGGGATACGCAGTATTTT.

CDR3 protein: CASRRGLGTEAFF. DNA of the CDR3: TGTGCCAGCAGGAGGGGCTTGGGCACTGAAGCTTTCTTT. The V and J genes are TRBV7-8 and TRBJ1-1, with TRBD1 as a possible D gene (5 bases). Germline lookup yields CDR1 SGHVS and CDR2 FQNEAQ. CDR3 length: 13 residues. Trimming took off 6 bases at V and 4 bases at J, with 12 bases between the two ends.

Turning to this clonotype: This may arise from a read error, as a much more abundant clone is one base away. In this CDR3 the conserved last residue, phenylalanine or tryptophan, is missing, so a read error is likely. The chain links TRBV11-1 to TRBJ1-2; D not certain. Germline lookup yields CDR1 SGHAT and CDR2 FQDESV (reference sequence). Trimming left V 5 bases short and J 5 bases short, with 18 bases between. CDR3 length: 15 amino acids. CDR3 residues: CASSTDGGRGYGYTS. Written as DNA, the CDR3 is TGTGCCAGCAGCACAGACGGAGGACGGGGATATGGCTACACCTCC.

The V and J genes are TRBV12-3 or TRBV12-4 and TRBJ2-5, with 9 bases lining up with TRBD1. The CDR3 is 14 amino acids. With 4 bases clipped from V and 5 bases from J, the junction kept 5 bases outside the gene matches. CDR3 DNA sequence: TGTGCCAGCAGTTCCACAGGGGGCAGGGAGACCCAGTACTTC. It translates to CASSSTGGRETQYF.

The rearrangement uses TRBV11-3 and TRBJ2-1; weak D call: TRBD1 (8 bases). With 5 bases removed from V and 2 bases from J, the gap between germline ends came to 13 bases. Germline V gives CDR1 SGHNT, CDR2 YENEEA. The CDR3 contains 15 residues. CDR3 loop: CASSQGAGAYNEQFF. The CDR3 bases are TGTGCCAGCAGCCAGGGGGCGGGAGCCTACAATGAGCAGTTCTTC.

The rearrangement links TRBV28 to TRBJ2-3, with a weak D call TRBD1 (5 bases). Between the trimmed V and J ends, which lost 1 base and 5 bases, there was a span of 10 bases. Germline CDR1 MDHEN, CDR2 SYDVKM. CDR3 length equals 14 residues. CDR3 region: CASSLSGSQDTQYF. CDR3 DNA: TGTGCCAGCAGTTTATCAGGGTCCCAAGATACGCAGTATTTT.

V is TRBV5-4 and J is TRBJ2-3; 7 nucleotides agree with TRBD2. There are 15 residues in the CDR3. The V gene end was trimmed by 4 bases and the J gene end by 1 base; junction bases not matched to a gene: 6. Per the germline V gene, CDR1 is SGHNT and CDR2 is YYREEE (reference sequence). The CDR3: CASSPATSGTDTQYF. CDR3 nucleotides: TGTGCCAGCAGCCCAGCCACTAGCGGCACAGATACGCAGTATTTT.

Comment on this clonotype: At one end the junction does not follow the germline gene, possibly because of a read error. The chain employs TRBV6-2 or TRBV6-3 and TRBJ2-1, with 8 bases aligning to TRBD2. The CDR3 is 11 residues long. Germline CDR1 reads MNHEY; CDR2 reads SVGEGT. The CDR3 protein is CASSPGTRLVF. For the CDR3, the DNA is TGTGCCAGCAGCCCCGGGACTAGATTGGTCTTC.

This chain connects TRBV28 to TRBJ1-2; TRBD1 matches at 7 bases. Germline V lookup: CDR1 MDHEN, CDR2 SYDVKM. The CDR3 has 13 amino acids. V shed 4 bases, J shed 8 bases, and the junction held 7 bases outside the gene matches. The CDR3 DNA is TGTGCCAGCAGTTATGACAGGGCTTCCGGCTACACCTTC. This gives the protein CASSYDRASGYTF.

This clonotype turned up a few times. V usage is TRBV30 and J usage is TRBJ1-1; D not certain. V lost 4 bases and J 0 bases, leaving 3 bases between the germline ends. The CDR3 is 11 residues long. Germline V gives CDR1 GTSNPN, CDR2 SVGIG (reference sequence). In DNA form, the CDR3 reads TGTGCCTGGACAGTGAACACTGAAGCTTTCTTT. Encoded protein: CAWTVNTEAFF.

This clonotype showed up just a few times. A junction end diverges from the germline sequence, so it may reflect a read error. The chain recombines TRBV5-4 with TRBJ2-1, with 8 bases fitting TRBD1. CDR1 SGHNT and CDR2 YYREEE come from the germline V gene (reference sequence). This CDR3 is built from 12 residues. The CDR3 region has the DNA TGCGCCAGCAGCCAGACAGGGGATGAGCAGTTCTTC. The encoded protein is CASSQTGDEQFF.

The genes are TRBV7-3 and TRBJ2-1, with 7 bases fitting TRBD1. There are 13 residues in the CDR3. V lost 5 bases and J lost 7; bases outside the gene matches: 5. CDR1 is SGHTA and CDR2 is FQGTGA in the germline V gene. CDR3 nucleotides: TGTGCCAGCAGCGAGGACAGGAGGAATGAGCAGTTCTTC. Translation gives CASSEDRRNEQFF.

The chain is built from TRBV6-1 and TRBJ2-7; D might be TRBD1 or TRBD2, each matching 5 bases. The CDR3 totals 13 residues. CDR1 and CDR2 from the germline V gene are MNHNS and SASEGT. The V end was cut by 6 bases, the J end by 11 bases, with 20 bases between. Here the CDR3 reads CASSGTGTESKYF. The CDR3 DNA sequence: TGTGCCAGCAGCGGGACCGGGACGGAGAGCAAGTACTTC.

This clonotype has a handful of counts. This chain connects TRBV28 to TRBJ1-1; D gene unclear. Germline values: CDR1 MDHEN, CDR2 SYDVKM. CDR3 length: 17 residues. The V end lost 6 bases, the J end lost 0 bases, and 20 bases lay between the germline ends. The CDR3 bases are TGTGCCAGCAGCCCTATTCGCCTCGGGGATATGAACACTGAAGCTTTCTTT. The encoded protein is CASSPIRLGDMNTEAFF.

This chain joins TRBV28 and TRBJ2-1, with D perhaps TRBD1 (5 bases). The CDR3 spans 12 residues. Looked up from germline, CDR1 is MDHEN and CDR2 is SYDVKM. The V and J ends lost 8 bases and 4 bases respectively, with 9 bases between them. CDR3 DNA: TGTGCCAGCCGGACACGATACAATGAGCAGTTCTTC. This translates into CASRTRYNEQFF.

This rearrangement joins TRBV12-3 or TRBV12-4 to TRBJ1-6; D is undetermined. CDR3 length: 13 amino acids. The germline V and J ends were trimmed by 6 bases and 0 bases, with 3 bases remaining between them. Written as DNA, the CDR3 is TGTGCCAGCAGGATCTCCTATAATTCACCCCTCCACTTT. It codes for CASRISYNSPLHF.